One sample yielded the 18 T cell receptor beta chains listed below, sequenced in a study of cytomegalovirus exposure and HLA in healthy donors. The PCR made use of 60 Vbeta and 13 Jbeta primers. Clones were read by immunoSEQ multiplex PCR, and TCRdb kept only the in-frame ones, dropping some. The sample consists of some 87,000 clones, 78% of them appearing once. Sequencing was performed on PBMCs. Receptors originate from a man between 18 and 35 years old in good health and CMV-seropositive.

The rearrangement uses TRBV6-5 and TRBJ2-5; D possibly corresponds to TRBD2 (5 bases). Trimming removed 6 bases at V and 9 bases at J, with 20 bases between. This CDR3 is built from 14 residues. Germline V lookup: CDR1 MNHEY, CDR2 SVGAGI. Here the CDR3 DNA reads TGTGCCAGCAGCTCTTGGGGTAGCGTAATGTCCCAGTACTTC. It translates to CASSSWGSVMSQYF.

The chain is built from TRBV6-5 and TRBJ1-4; D is possibly TRBD1 (5 bases). The V end was cut by 6 bases, the J end by 5 bases, with 10 bases between. Per germline, CDR1 MNHEY and CDR2 SVGAGI. The CDR3 is 13 residues long. CDR3 nucleotides: TGTGCCAGCAGCCTGGACAAGAATGAAAAACTGTTTTTT. It yields the protein CASSLDKNEKLFF.

In nucleotides, the CDR3 is TGCGCCAGCAGCCAAGAGGGCAGGGGGGTCACTGAAGCTTTCTTT. It encodes CASSQEGRGVTEAFF. The V gene is TRBV4-1, the J gene TRBJ1-1, with 7 bases fitting TRBD1. This CDR3 comprises 15 residues. CDR1 MGHRA and CDR2 YSYEKL come from the germline V gene. V shed 0 bases and J 4 bases; nucleotides not matched to a gene: 5.

The CDR3 nucleotides are TGTGCCAGCAGTTACAAGTGGAGTAATGAAAAACTGTTTTTT. Its protein product is CASSYKWSNEKLFF. This sequence joins TRBV6-5 and TRBJ1-4, with D hard to call. Germline assignment: CDR1 MNHEY and CDR2 SVGAGI. With 2 bases removed from V and 4 bases from J, the gap between germline ends came to 8 bases. The CDR3 loop spans 14 amino acids.

The chain is built from TRBV7-8 and TRBJ1-1; D is possibly TRBD1 (5 bases). Trimming took off 5 bases at V and 8 bases at J, with 15 bases between the two ends. The germline CDR1 and CDR2 sequences are SGHVS and FQNEAQ. This CDR3 is 13 amino acids long. The DNA for the CDR3 is TGTGCCAGCAGCCCTGGGGGGGTCGAGGAAGCTTTCTTT. It encodes CASSPGGVEEAFF. Complete variable domain (other parts from reference TRBV7-8 and TRBJ1-1): GAGVSQSPRYKVAKRGQDVALRCDPISGHVSLFWYQQALGQGPEFLTYFQNEAQLDKSGLPSDRFFAERPEGSVSTLKIQRTQQEDSAVYLCASSPGGVEEAFFGQGTRLTVV.

This clone was seen a handful of times. The chain couples TRBV5-1 to TRBJ1-2; possibly TRBD1 for D (5 bases). The ends were cut back, 7 bases at V and 8 bases at J, with 15 bases in the middle. Germline CDR1 reads SGHRS; CDR2 reads YFSETQ. The CDR3 runs 12 residues. The CDR3 DNA reads TGCGCCAGCGCTGGGACTTCCGCGGGCTACACCTTC. Its translation: CASAGTSAGYTF.

This clone was recorded once. This chain uses TRBV6-5 with TRBJ2-1, with TRBD2 matching over 11 bases. The germline V gene has CDR1 MNHEY and CDR2 SVGAGI. The CDR3 sequence is 12 residues long. This CDR3 reads CVAGGIYNEQFF. As DNA, the CDR3 is TGTGTAGCGGGAGGGATCTACAATGAGCAGTTCTTC.

A word on this clone: The junction departs from germline at one end; a sequencing error may be responsible. The J gene is TRBJ1-2, the V gene TRBV7-7; a possible D gene is TRBD1 (5 bases). The CDR3 sequence is 15 residues long. The germline V gene has CDR1 SSHAT and CDR2 FNYEAQ (reference sequence). CDR3 DNA: TGTGCTAGCAGCTCCCGCTCCGGGGGACGCTATGGCTACACCTTC. As protein: CASSSRSGGRYGYTF. The whole variable domain, remainder taken from reference TRBV7-7 and TRBJ1-2, is GAGVSQSPRYKVTKRGQDVTLRCDPISSHATLYWYQQALGQGPEFLTYFNYEAQPDKSGLPSDRFSAERPEGSISTLTIQRTEQRDSAMYRCASSSRSGGRYGYTFGSGTRLTVV.

J is TRBJ1-1 and V is TRBV5-1, with 8 bases lining up with TRBD1. The junction had 5 bases not matched to a gene; V was cut back by 4 bases and J by 9 bases. There are 12 residues in the CDR3. Germline loops: CDR1 SGHRS, CDR2 YFSETQ. DNA for the CDR3: TGCGCCAGCAGCACAGGGACAGGCCAAGCTTTCTTT. Its translation: CASSTGTGQAFF.

In this sample, this clone turned up once. This chain uses TRBV10-3 with TRBJ1-1, with TRBD1 matching over 9 bases. V lost 6 bases and J lost 0; bases outside the gene matches: 2. Germline V gene lookup returns CDR1 ENHRY and CDR2 SYGVKD. The CDR3 spans 14 residues. The CDR3: CAIRTGGVNTEAFF. In nucleotides, the CDR3 is TGTGCCATCAGGACAGGGGGGGTGAACACTGAAGCTTTCTTT.

V is TRBV6-5 and J is TRBJ1-2, with 9 bases aligning to TRBD1. Germline assignment: CDR1 MNHEY and CDR2 SVGAGI. J was trimmed by 7 bases and V by 3 bases; bases with no gene match: 9. The CDR3 consists of 15 residues. CDR3: CASSYGTGRTGGYTF. In DNA, the CDR3 is TGTGCCAGCAGTTATGGGACAGGGAGAACGGGTGGCTACACCTTC.

This clone showed up just once. This CDR3 reads CASTNSWTLAGVEQYF. DNA for the CDR3: TGCGCCAGCACCAACTCTTGGACACTAGCGGGAGTCGAGCAGTACTTC. This chain connects TRBV10-2 to TRBJ2-7, with 11 bases that match TRBD2. V was clipped by 7 bases and J by 6 bases; unmatched bases: 14. The CDR3 runs 16 residues. Germline V gene sequence: CDR1 WSHSY, CDR2 SAAADI.

The chain has TRBV4-2 and TRBJ2-1; 8 positions agree with TRBD2. V gave up 2 bases and J gave up 7 bases; unmatched junction bases: 1. The CDR3 is made up of 13 amino acids. Germline assignment: CDR1 LGHNA and CDR2 YNFKEQ. The CDR3 sequence is CASSQTGGNEQFF. DNA for the CDR3: TGTGCCAGCAGCCAAACGGGAGGGAATGAGCAGTTCTTC.

The V and J genes are TRBV10-3 and TRBJ2-3; 10 nucleotides line up with TRBD1. The CDR3 consists of 14 residues. Germline-derived CDR1 and CDR2 are ENHRY and SYGVKD. V gave up 10 bases and J gave up 2 bases; unmatched junction bases: 6. The CDR3 DNA is TGTGCCACTTCGGGACAGGGGTACACAGATACGCAGTATTTT. Amino acid sequence: CATSGQGYTDTQYF.

This sequence joins TRBV7-3 and TRBJ2-3; D remains ambiguous. Germline CDR1 is SGHTA and CDR2 is FQGTGA. The germline V and J ends were trimmed by 4 bases and 1 base, with 6 bases remaining between them. The CDR3 is 13 residues long. CDR3 loop: CASSSQGTDTQYF. The CDR3 bases are TGTGCCAGCAGCTCTCAGGGCACAGATACGCAGTATTTT.

This clone was observed a single time. This rearrangement joins TRBV7-6 to TRBJ2-1; no firm D call. The germline gives CDR1 SGHVS, CDR2 FNYEAQ. Trimming pared 8 bases from V and 0 bases from J, leaving 8 bases between. This CDR3 has 13 residues. The CDR3 coding sequence is TGTGCCAGCGCCCTGAGCTCCTACAATGAGCAGTTCTTC. It codes for CASALSSYNEQFF.

V and J are TRBV28 and TRBJ2-1; the D is unclear. The germline CDR1 and CDR2 sequences are MDHEN and SYDVKM. This CDR3 is built from 15 residues. The V and J ends lost 6 bases and 0 bases respectively, with 12 bases between them. Here the CDR3 DNA reads TGTGCCAGCAGCCTCTATCCCGGCTCCTACAATGAGCAGTTCTTC. Encoded protein: CASSLYPGSYNEQFF.

The chain has TRBV27 and TRBJ1-1; D is undetermined. This CDR3 is 14 amino acids long. The germline V gene encodes CDR1 MNHEY and CDR2 SMNVEV (reference sequence). Trimming removed 7 bases at V and 1 base at J, with 13 bases between. This CDR3 reads CASKVGEGNTEAFF. CDR3 nucleotide sequence: TGTGCCAGCAAGGTCGGGGAGGGGAACACTGAAGCTTTCTTT.